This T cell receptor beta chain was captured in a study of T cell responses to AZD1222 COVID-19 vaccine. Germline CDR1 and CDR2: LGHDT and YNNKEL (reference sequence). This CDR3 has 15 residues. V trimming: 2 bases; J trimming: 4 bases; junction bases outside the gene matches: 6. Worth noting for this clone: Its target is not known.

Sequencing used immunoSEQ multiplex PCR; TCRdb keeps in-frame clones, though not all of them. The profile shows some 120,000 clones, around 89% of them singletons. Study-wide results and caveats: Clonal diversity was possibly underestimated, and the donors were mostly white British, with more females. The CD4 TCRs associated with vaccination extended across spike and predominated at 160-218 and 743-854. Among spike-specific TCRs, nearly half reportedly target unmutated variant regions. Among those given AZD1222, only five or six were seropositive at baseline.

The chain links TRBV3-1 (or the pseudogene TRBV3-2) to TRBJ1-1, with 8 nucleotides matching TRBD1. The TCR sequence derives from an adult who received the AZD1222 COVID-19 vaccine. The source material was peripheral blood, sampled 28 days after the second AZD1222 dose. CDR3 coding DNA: TGTGCCAGCAGCCAACGGGACAGGAGGGGCACTGAAGCTTTCTTT. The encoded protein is CASSQRDRRGTEAFF.